This T cell receptor beta chain was recovered during a study of identical twins (dated by TCRdb to about 2016). Some background on the complete study: To test whether fetal clonotypes persist, the study used deep sequencing on TCR alpha and beta repertoires from monozygotic twins, unrelated adults of various ages, and cord blood. To rule out contamination, the twin experiments were replicated at different times with different library preparation protocols.

Trimming removed 2 bases from V and 0 bases from J; the gene matches leave 17 bases unexplained. The germline V gene gives CDR1 as MNHEY and CDR2 as SVGEGT. Spanning cysteine to phenylalanine, the CDR3 consists of 21 amino acids. The only DNA kept is the CDR3, 63 bases in frame from the first base. This clonotype has just a few counts. The specificity of this receptor is unknown. Base qualities are not recorded, but no much larger clone differs from it by a single base. The library was prepared using 5' RACE. The data were produced on an Illumina HiSeq 2000. Template switching added a universal primer binding site, and the final cDNA carried a unique molecular identifier that allowed TCR cDNA molecules to be counted accurately. Specific primers in the conserved constant-segment region were used to synthesize first-strand cDNA for the TCR alpha and beta chains. To control for contamination, every cDNA library carried two barcodes: a SMART-Mk sample barcode plus Illumina barcodes. Two successive PCR steps introduced TruSeq adapter sequences along with Illumina sample barcodes. TCR alpha and beta cDNA libraries were sequenced on the Illumina HiSeq platform with custom primers. On the authors' methods: MiGEC was used to process raw reads and extract unique molecular identifiers, and MiXCR was used to find CDR3 positions. For each individual, recombination models were inferred using an EM algorithm with the repgenHMM and IGoR tools. The tcR package in R was used for shared clonotype analysis, with sharing normalized by the product of cloneset sizes. To study raw recombination without the effects of thymic and clonal selection, out-of-frame nonproductive sequences were analyzed. Using fastp trimming at Q25 and MiXCR clonotype assembly, TCRdb reanalyzed the public sequencing data and kept in-frame beta chains. Each record represents a unique CDR3 protein, reported with the most common genes and DNA among its rows. These V and J calls originate from TCRdb's pipeline instead of the authors' own analysis. The sample has some 240,000 distinct CDR3 sequences on record, 8% to 11% of them singletons. More than 8.5% of the sample goes to the ten largest clones.

Points the paper makes about the study in general: Compared with coincidental sharing between unrelated individuals, an excess of low generation-probability sequences was observed among out-of-frame TCR alpha sequences shared between twins. Invariant T cells such as MAIT and iNKT could partly confound zero-insertion analyses, although diverse VJ usage argued against such confounding for most clonotypes. Because the same donors could not be followed over many years, the conclusions relied on cross-sectional statistical analysis. The excess sharing between twins in beta out-of-frame sequences was weaker because fewer shared sequences reduced the signal-to-noise ratio. Recombination models systematically underestimated out-of-frame TCR alpha sharing in monozygotic twins but agreed with sharing between unrelated individuals. Abundant cord blood beta clonotypes had fewer insertions, young adult naive repertoires showed a similar but weaker trend, and memory repertoires showed no such trend.

Every donor was a healthy Caucasian. Miltenyi CD45RO+ enrichment and human naive T-cell isolation kits were used to isolate memory (CD45RO+) and naive T cells from PBMC. Sequenced material: memory T cells sorted from blood. The sample's cell subset or site label is to be understood as: CD45RO+ enriched T cells. The source is a man aged 50 to 59 in good health. The rearrangement combines TRBV6-2 or TRBV6-3 with TRBJ2-4; 9 central bases correspond to TRBD2. The nucleotide sequence is given as TGTGCCAGCAGTTACGCGGCCGGGCCCAGCGGGAGGACTATAGCCAAAAACATTCAGTACTTC. Its protein is CASSYAAGPSGRTIAKNIQYF.